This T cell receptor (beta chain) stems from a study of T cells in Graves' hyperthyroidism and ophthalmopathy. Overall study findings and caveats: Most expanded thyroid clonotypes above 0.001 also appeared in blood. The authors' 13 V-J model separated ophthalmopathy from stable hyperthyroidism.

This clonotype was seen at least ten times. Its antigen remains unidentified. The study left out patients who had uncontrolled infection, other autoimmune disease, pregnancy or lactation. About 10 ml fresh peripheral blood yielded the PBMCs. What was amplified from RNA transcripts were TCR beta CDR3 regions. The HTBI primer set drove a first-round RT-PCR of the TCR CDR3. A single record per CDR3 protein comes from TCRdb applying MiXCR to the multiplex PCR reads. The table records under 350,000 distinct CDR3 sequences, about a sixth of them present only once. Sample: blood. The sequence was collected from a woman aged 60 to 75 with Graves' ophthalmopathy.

For the CDR3, the DNA is TGCAGTGCTAGAGCGCCAGAATACAATGGCTACACCTTC. Its translation: CSARAPEYNGYTF. The chain employs TRBV20-1 and TRBJ1-2; the D is unclear. Germline assignment: CDR1 DFQATT and CDR2 SNEGSKA (reference sequence). V lost 1 base, J lost 6 bases, and 12 bases lay in between. CDR3 size: 13 residues.